This T cell receptor beta chain was recorded in a study of blood T cell repertoires in COVID-19 (dated by TCRdb to 2020 to 2022). Context from the whole study: The collaborator samples originated in the United States, Italy and Spain and spanned the acute and convalescent phases of COVID-19. The repertoires were released in a freely available public database intended as a resource for research on the immune response to SARS-CoV-2. The dataset comprised deeply sampled blood TCRbeta repertoires from subjects exposed to, actively infected with, or recovered from COVID-19. The material from the prospective study consisted of cDNA or gDNA derived from T cells, B-cell-depleted T cells, or PBMCs. HLA class I and class II types, where available, came from metadata supplied by the sample provider rather than from assay-based typing. The sample metadata nearly always contained a de-identified subject ID, COVID-19 status, age in years and sex. Samples came from the ongoing ImmuneRACE study (first 160 participants) plus 1,254 subjects from 6 global collaborators.

The immunoSEQ Assay, a bias-controlled multiplex PCR, was used to amplify TCRbeta CDR3 regions from genomic DNA. In the original analysis: The number of nucleated cells in each sample was estimated from the amplification of reference gene primers within the assay. To quantify the absolute abundance of each unique TCRbeta CDR3 rearrangement, sequence reads were collapsed and filtered. For each sample, productive Simpson clonality was calculated as the square root of Simpson's diversity index over productive rearrangements. As stored in TCRdb, this immuneACCESS dataset retains in-frame rearrangements with V and J assigned. A fraction of the clones does not appear; measured against another copy, unresolved V genes explain less than half of the discrepancy, and the remainder lacks a known reason. V, J and clone size are taken as reported in that table, and D and trimming were inferred from the DNA itself. Within this sample are approximately 300,000 clones, with under 90% of them counted one time only. The ten largest clones take up about 9.4% of the sample.

Regarding this clone: Its specific antigen is unknown. The input lacks base qualities; no much larger clone sits a single base away.

Unmatched junction bases come to 5, with V trimmed by 5 bases and J by 1 base. In the germline V gene, CDR1 corresponds to SGHNT and CDR2 to YENEEA. Including cysteine and phenylalanine, the CDR3 has 14 amino acids. The CDR3 DNA has 42 bases and is translated from base 1. Participants in the prospective study were aged about 18 to 95 years, lived in about two dozen United States geographic areas, and enrolled through a virtual design. Cohort assignment in the prospective study relied on participant-reported clinical history from a screening survey and a study questionnaire. Recovered participants in ImmuneRACE Cohort 3 were defined by two consecutive negative NP/OP PCR tests, clearance by a healthcare professional, or resolution of symptoms. In the prospective study, mobile phlebotomists collected whole blood, serum and a nasopharyngeal or oropharyngeal swab from each participant. Prospective study participants could optionally give additional blood draws and questionnaires over an approximately two-month period. Blood samples from the prospective study were shipped frozen or at room temperature prior to DNA extraction.

On the study overall, not on this receptor specifically: The quantity of clinical and demographic metadata differed by source and by participant and was supplied without curation.

The chain is encoded by TRBV11-3 joined to TRBJ2-7, and TRBD1 aligns with 7 junction nucleotides. The TCR originated in a woman between 18 and 29 years old who had recovered from COVID-19. The source material was PBMCs or T cells enriched from blood (not recorded which). The CDR3 protein: CASSPRDRSYEQYF. The DNA sequence reads TGTGCCAGCAGCCCAAGGGACAGATCCTACGAGCAGTACTTC.